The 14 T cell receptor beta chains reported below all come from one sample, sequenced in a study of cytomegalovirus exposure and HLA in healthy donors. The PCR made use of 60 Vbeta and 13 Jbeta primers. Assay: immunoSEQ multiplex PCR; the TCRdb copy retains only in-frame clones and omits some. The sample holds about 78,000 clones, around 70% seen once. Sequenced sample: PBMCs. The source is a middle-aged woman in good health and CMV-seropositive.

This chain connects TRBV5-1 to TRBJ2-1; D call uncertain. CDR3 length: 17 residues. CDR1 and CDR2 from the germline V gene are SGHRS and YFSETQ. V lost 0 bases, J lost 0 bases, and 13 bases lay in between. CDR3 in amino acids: CASSLGWAGDSYNEQFF. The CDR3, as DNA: TGCGCCAGCAGCTTGGGCTGGGCAGGTGACTCCTACAATGAGCAGTTCTTC.

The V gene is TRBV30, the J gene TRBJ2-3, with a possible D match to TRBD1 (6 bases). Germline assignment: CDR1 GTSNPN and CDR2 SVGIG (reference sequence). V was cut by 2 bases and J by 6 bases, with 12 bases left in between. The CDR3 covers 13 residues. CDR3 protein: CAWSQGTVDTQYF. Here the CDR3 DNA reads TGTGCCTGGAGTCAGGGGACGGTCGATACGCAGTATTTT.

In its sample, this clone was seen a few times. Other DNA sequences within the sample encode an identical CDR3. The CDR3 here is CASSPGQGEGYGYTF. For the CDR3, the DNA is TGCGCCAGCAGCCCCGGACAGGGGGAAGGCTATGGCTACACCTTC. The V and J genes are TRBV5-1 and TRBJ1-2; 10 bases are a match to TRBD1. With V trimmed by 4 bases and J by 4 bases, 7 bases remained unmatched. CDR1 is SGHRS, CDR2 YFSETQ, per germline. This CDR3 comprises 15 residues.

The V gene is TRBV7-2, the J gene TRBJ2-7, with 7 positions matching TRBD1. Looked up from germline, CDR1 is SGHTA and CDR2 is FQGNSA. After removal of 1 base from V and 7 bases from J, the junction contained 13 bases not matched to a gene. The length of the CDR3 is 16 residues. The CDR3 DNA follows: TGTGCCAGCAGCTTAGAAAAGGGGGCCGGTTCTAGGGAGCAGTACTTC. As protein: CASSLEKGAGSREQYF.

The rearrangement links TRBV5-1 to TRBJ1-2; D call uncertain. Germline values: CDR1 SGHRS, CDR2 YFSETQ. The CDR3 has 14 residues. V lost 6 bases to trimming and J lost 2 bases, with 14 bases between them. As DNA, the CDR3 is TGCGCCAGCAATCCTACCCCGGGGAACTATGGCTACACCTTC. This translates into CASNPTPGNYGYTF. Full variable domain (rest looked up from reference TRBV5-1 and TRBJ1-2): KAGVTQTPRYLIKTRGQQVTLSCSPISGHRSVSWYQQTPGQGLQFLFEYFSETQRNKGNFPGRFSGRQFSNSRSEMNVSTLELGDSALYLCASNPTPGNYGYTFGSGTRLTVV.

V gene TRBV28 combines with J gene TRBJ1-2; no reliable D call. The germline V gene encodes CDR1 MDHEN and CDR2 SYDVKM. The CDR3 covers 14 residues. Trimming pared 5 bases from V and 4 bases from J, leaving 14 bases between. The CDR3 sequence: CASSQGTGGYGYTF. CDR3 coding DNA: TGTGCCAGCAGTCAAGGTACGGGAGGCTATGGCTACACCTTC.

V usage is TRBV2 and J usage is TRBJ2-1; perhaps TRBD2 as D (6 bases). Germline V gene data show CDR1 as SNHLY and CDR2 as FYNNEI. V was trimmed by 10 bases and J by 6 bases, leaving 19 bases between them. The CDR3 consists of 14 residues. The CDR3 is CANSPHSGSNEQFF. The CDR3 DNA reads TGTGCCAACAGCCCACACAGCGGGTCCAATGAGCAGTTCTTC.

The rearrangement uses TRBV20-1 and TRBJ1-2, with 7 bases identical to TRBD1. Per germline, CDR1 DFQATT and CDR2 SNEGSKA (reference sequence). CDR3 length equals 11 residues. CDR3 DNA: TGCAGCGTTGACAGGGTCTATGGCTACACCTTC. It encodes CSVDRVYGYTF.

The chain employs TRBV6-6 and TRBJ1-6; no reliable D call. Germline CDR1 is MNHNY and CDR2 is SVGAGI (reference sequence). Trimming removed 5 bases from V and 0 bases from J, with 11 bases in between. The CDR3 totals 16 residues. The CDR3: CASSPSGSSYNSPLHF. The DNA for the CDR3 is TGTGCCAGCAGTCCGTCGGGGAGCTCCTATAATTCACCCCTCCACTTT.

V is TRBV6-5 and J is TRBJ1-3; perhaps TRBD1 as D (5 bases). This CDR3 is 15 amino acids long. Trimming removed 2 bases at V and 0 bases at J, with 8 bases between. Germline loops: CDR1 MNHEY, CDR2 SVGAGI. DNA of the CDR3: TGTGCCAGCAGTTACGGTCAGGGCTCTGGAAACACCATATATTTT. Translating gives CASSYGQGSGNTIYF.

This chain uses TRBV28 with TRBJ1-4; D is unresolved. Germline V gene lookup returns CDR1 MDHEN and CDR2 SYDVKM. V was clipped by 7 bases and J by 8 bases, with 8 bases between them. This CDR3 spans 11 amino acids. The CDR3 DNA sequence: TGTGCCAGCAAGGAGCGCGAAAAACTGTTTTTT. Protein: CASKEREKLFF.

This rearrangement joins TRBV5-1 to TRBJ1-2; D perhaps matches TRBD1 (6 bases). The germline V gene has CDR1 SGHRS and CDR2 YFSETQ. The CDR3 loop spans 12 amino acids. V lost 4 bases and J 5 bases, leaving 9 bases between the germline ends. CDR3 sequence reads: CASSEGQYGYTF. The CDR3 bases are TGCGCCAGCAGCGAAGGACAGTATGGCTACACCTTC.

CDR3 nucleotide sequence: TGTGCCAGCAGTGCCCCGGGTCTAGGCAATCAGCCCCAGCATTTT. Its translation: CASSAPGLGNQPQHF. The rearrangement uses TRBV6-1 and TRBJ1-5; D not certain. Germline V gene data show CDR1 as MNHNS and CDR2 as SASEGT. The CDR3 spans 15 residues. The germline V and J ends were trimmed by 4 bases and 2 bases, with 12 bases remaining between them.

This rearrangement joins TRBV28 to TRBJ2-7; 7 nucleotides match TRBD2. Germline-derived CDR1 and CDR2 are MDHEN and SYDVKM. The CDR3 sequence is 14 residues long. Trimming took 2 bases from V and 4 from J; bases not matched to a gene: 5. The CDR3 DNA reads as TGTGCCAGCAGTTTAGAAGGGACTAAGTACGAGCAGTACTTC. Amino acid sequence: CASSLEGTKYEQYF. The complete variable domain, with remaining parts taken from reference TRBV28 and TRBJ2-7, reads DVKVTQSSRYLVKRTGEKVFLECVQDMDHENMFWYRQDPGLGLRLIYFSYDVKMKEKGDIPEGYSVSREKKERFSLILESASTNQTSMYLCASSLEGTKYEQYFGPGTRLTVT.